The 3 T cell receptor beta chains below come from one sample, sequenced in a study of T-cell reconstitution after alpha-beta-depleted transplantation in children. Unique molecular identifiers were used to barcode this TCRbeta library. TCRdb re-derived calls from the PCR reads in MiXCR, one entry per CDR3 protein. Among about 340,000 distinct CDR3 sequences listed, about an eighth were seen once. Here the sequenced sample was PBMCs, taken from the stem cell graft. These receptors came from a human donor who donated a stem cell graft to a child with Fanconi anemia.

The chain recombines TRBV6-5 with TRBJ1-3, with a possible D match to TRBD1 (5 bases). Germline V gives CDR1 MNHEY, CDR2 SVGAGI. The CDR3 spans 15 residues. Trimming took 2 bases from V and 0 from J, leaving 8 bases between them. CDR3 DNA: TGTGCCAGCAGTTACACAGGCGACTCTGGAAACACCATATATTTT. This translates into CASSYTGDSGNTIYF.

This rearrangement joins TRBV2 to TRBJ2-2; D gene unclear. This CDR3 spans 14 amino acids. Germline V gene sequence: CDR1 SNHLY, CDR2 FYNNEI. V lost 8 bases, J lost 0 bases, and 10 bases lay in between. The CDR3 bases are TGTGCCAGCGGTAAGGGTTCGAACACCGGGGAGCTGTTTTTT. It is translated as CASGKGSNTGELFF.

V gene TRBV14 combines with J gene TRBJ1-3; D gene uncertain. This CDR3 region has 16 residues. The germline V gene encodes CDR1 SGHDN and CDR2 FVKESK. V lost 1 base, J lost 0 bases, and 10 bases lay in between. In DNA, the CDR3 is TGTGCCAGCAGCCAAGGGAGTCGACACTCTGGAAACACCATATATTTT. It codes for CASSQGSRHSGNTIYF.